The sequence of this T cell receptor (beta chain) was determined in a study of tumor-infiltrating lymphocytes in primary liver carcinoma (dated by TCRdb to the late 2010s). Looking at the study overall: Of the five patients, three men and two women aged 30 to 69 years, four had hepatocellular carcinoma and one had combined HCC and intrahepatic cholangiocarcinoma. Tumors of the five patients were stage T1-T3 N0M0 with maximum diameters of roughly 4.2 to 11 cm. Each sample produced about 3.5 to 8 million productive TCRbeta reads, and read depth showed no significant difference between tissue types. The study combined TCRbeta repertoire sequencing, expression microarrays and whole-exome sequencing across five regions of each liver tumor, with adjacent normal tissue and blood. TCRbeta repertoire sequencing covered about 35 specimens from 5 patients: 25 or so tumor regions, 5 adjacent noncancerous liver tissues and 5 peripheral blood samples. To link TCRbeta repertoire diversity to the local molecular phenotype, the roughly 24 tumor region samples were profiled with Agilent mRNA microarrays. Repertoires from technical replicates were highly reproducible, with mean shared-clone rates approximately 0.88 and correlation coefficients above 0.95. Broader findings and caveats from the paper: Only the TCR beta chain was sequenced, so true repertoire diversity is likely underestimated because unpaired alpha chains were not captured. Comparison of CD4+ and CD8+ T cell repertoires was precluded by the use of bulk unsorted samples. Only about 7-24% of top clones were present in all five regions of a tumor, suggesting spatial heterogeneity of tumor-infiltrating T cells. Consistent with antigen-driven expansion, pairs of tumor regions showed higher repertoire overlap (mean about 35%) than either tumor-adjacent pairs (approximately 17%) or tumor-blood pairs (approximately 15%). The study included only four to six patients, and the authors note findings should be validated in a larger study. The top 250 clones made up a significantly larger repertoire fraction in tumors than in blood (p = 0.039).

With regard to this clonotype: Its recognized antigen is unknown. One junction end does not reproduce the germline sequence, and a read error may be involved.

Starting from approximately 460 ng total RNA, TCRbeta-specific cDNA was produced by reverse transcription with a constant-region primer and ProtoScript II reverse transcriptase. The TCRbeta libraries were prepared through three rounds of nested multiplex PCR following a slightly modified ARM-PCR procedure. Sample barcodes and Illumina adapters were attached in a final 25-cycle PCR using Deep VentR polymerase. Amplicons of 200-500 bp were gel-purified with a QIAquick gel extraction kit before sequencing. An Illumina HiSeq 2500 was used to sequence the TCRbeta amplicons, generating 250-bp paired-end reads. On the authors' methods: Trimmomatic v0.33 was used to quality-trim the reads, and FLASH v1.2.11 was used to merge paired reads so that full CDR3 sequences could be recovered. MiGEC v1.2.1b assigned V, D and J germline segments to the rearranged TCRbeta sequences. Clonotype statistics and Shannon-Wiener diversity indices were computed with VDJtools v1.0.0. Except for diversity analysis, only the 250 most abundant clonotypes of each sample were used in subsequent analyses to reduce sampling bias. TCRdb reprocessed the public reads (quality trimming at Q25 with fastp, clone calling with MiXCR) and kept in-frame beta chains. Rows are combined by CDR3 protein, so each entry shows the most common genes and DNA. The authors' filters were not applied to this entry. The sample table records roughly 45,000 distinct CDR3 sequences; over 65% of these occur just once. The ten largest clones capture 29% of the sample.

Total RNA and DNA were co-extracted without cell sorting from about 19-30 mg of bulk tissue using the AllPrep DNA/RNA mini kit. Between late 2015 and early 2016, roughly five patients in China with histopathologically diagnosed primary liver carcinoma had their tumors surgically resected. At the time of sampling, the patients were treatment-naive and had chronic HBV infection. Five spatially separated regions were sampled per tumor: superior, inferior, left-lateral and right-lateral poles, plus the tumor centre. Histology showed that every tumor sample contained more than 90% viable tumor cells. Each fresh piece of tumor and adjacent tissue was cut in two, with one half stored in RNAlater at -80 degrees C and the other half sent for histology. The sequencing input was liver tumor tissue from sampling region 5. The cell subset or site label corresponds to: tumor region T5, tumor centre. This TCR was sampled from a man between 35 and 55 years old with primary liver carcinoma and hepatitis B virus infection.

The bases read TGTGTCAGCACCGACAGGGTGACGCGAGAAAAACTGTTTTTT. Its coded protein is CVSTDRVTREKLFF. The sequence is built from TRBV11-2 and TRBJ1-4, with 7 central nucleotides matching TRBD1. CDR1 and CDR2, looked up from the germline V gene, are SGHAT and FQNNGV. Including the terminal cysteine and phenylalanine, the CDR3 comprises 14 residues. Only the CDR3 part of the read is kept: 42 bases, read in frame from the first base.